This TCR beta chain derives from a study of cytomegalovirus exposure and HLA in healthy donors. About the research overall: T cells numbering about 179 million yielded some 110 million unique TCR beta sequences in an earlier analysis.

Use of 60 Vbeta and 13 Jbeta primers characterized the PCR. Repertoires were generated with immunoSEQ multiplex PCR, while TCRdb's copy carries only in-frame clones and drops some. Here the sample spans about 210,000 clones, over 75% being singletons. As regards this clone: Its antigen remains unknown.

Study outcomes and limitations: According to the study, 150 to 200 TCR beta chains were cytomegalovirus-associated.

This receptor was obtained from a boy aged 10-17 years in good health and CMV-seronegative. Specimen: PBMCs.

The CDR3 region has the DNA TGTGCCTGGAGAACCGGGACTAGTCGACGGGGGGAGCTGTTTTTT. Encoded protein: CAWRTGTSRRGELFF. The chain employs TRBV30 and TRBJ2-2; 8 positions match TRBD2. The germline CDR1 and CDR2 sequences are GTSNPN and SVGIG (reference sequence). The CDR3 consists of 15 residues. V was clipped by 3 bases and J by 8 bases; unmatched bases: 11.